This is a list of T cell receptor beta chains from one sample in a study of blood T cell repertoires in COVID-19. Generated by immunoSEQ multiplex PCR, the TCRdb table keeps only in-frame clones and is missing some. The sample lists 100,000 to 150,000 clones; around 81% were seen once. The sample was peripheral blood. These receptors originate from a woman aged 60-75 years with active or convalescent COVID-19. CDR3s include the opening cysteine and the closing phenylalanine or tryptophan. Fields, in order: V gene, clone size, J gene, D gene, CDR3 DNA, CDR3 protein. The D gene is left open where the match is weak. Expanded clones get a size class; other rows say once, few or many, or leave the size out.

V: TRBV9
size: few
J: TRBJ2-1
D: TRBD2
DNA: TGTGCCAGCAGCGGAGGGACTAGCGGACACTACAATGAGCAGTTCTTC
CDR3: CASSGGTSGHYNEQFF

V: TRBV24-1
size: few
J: TRBJ1-5
D: .
DNA: TGTGCCACCAGTTGGGGGGGTTCAGGTCAGCCCCAGCATTTT
CDR3: CATSWGGSGQPQHF

V: TRBV29-1
size: .
J: TRBJ1-2
D: .
DNA: TGCAGCGTTCTCTTAGGGGGTCACTATGGCTACACCTTC
CDR3: CSVLLGGHYGYTF

V: TRBV20-1
size: .
J: TRBJ1-2
D: .
DNA: TGCAGTGCTAGCGCTAACTATGGCTACACCTTC
CDR3: CSASANYGYTF

V: TRBV25-1
size: .
J: TRBJ2-6
D: TRBD1
DNA: TGTGCCAGCTTCGGAACAGGGGACGACCGCTCTGGGGCCAACGTCCTGACTTTC
CDR3: CASFGTGDDRSGANVLTF

V: TRBV7-2
size: .
J: TRBJ2-7
D: TRBD2
DNA: TGTGCCAGCAGCCCCGGACTAGCGGGCTACGAGCAGTACTTC
CDR3: CASSPGLAGYEQYF

V: TRBV10-3
size: .
J: TRBJ2-7
D: .
DNA: TGTGCCATCCTCCTAGCGGTAGGGGGCGAGCAGTACTTC
CDR3: CAILLAVGGEQYF

V: TRBV6-2/TRBV6-3
size: once
J: TRBJ2-7
D: .
DNA: TGTGCCAGCAGTTACGAAGCGACCTACCCCTACGAGCAGTACTTC
CDR3: CASSYEATYPYEQYF

V: TRBV19
size: few
J: TRBJ1-1
D: .
DNA: TGTGCCAGTAGTAGGGCCAGCCTCCGTACTGAAGCTTTCTTT
CDR3: CASSRASLRTEAFF

V: TRBV4-1
size: .
J: TRBJ1-6
D: TRBD1
DNA: TGCGCCAGCAGCCAAGGCTGGGGACAGAGGAATTCACCCCTCCACTTT
CDR3: CASSQGWGQRNSPLHF

V: TRBV6-5
size: .
J: TRBJ2-3
D: TRBD2
DNA: TGTGCCAGCAGTTCAGCGGGGGGGCCAGATACGCAGTATTTT
CDR3: CASSSAGGPDTQYF

V: TRBV15
size: .
J: TRBJ1-5
D: .
DNA: TGTGCCACCAGCAGACCAAATAGCAATCAGCCCCAGCATTTT
CDR3: CATSRPNSNQPQHF

V: TRBV19
size: .
J: TRBJ1-5
D: .
DNA: TGTGCCAGTAGTATAGAGGGGGTCAGACAGGCGCGCAATCAGCCCCAGCATTTT
CDR3: CASSIEGVRQARNQPQHF

V: TRBV6-1
size: .
J: TRBJ2-1
D: TRBD2
DNA: TGTGCCAGCAGTCAGGAGCGGGAGGTTCAATTCTTC
CDR3: CASSQEREVQFF

V: TRBV2
size: .
J: TRBJ2-5
D: .
DNA: TGTGCCAGCAGTGTTGGGGGCGCAGGTCAAGAGACCCAGTACTTC
CDR3: CASSVGGAGQETQYF

V: TRBV5-1
size: .
J: TRBJ2-1
D: TRBD1
DNA: TGCGCCAGCAGCCCGGGACAGGGATCCTACAATGAGCAGTTCTTC
CDR3: CASSPGQGSYNEQFF

V: TRBV11-2
size: .
J: TRBJ2-3
D: TRBD2
DNA: TGTGCCAGCAGCTTAGGCGGGAGTCGGGGGGCAGATACGCAGTATTTT
CDR3: CASSLGGSRGADTQYF

V: TRBV18
size: .
J: TRBJ2-2
D: TRBD1
DNA: TGTGCCAGCTCACCGAGCCCCGGGACAGGAGTCACCGGGGAGCTGTTTTTT
CDR3: CASSPSPGTGVTGELFF

V: TRBV6-2/TRBV6-3
size: .
J: TRBJ1-1
D: TRBD1
DNA: TGTGCCAGCAGTTACTCGGGACAGGGGGCAGCAATGAACACTGAAGCTTTCTTT
CDR3: CASSYSGQGAAMNTEAFF

V: TRBV18
size: .
J: TRBJ1-1
D: .
DNA: TGTGCCAGCTCACAGGAGGCCAGGTGGGAAGCTTTCTTT
CDR3: CASSQEARWEAFF

V: TRBV6-2/TRBV6-3
size: .
J: TRBJ2-7
D: .
DNA: TGTGCCAGCAGTCTACTGGACTCCAGGTTGTACTTC
CDR3: CASSLLDSRLYF

V: TRBV23-1
size: .
J: TRBJ2-1
D: .
DNA: TGCGCCAGCACTCCCCGGGACAGGTTGATACTAGCGCCCTACAATGAGCAGTTCTTC
CDR3: CASTPRDRLILAPYNEQFF

V: TRBV5-1
size: .
J: TRBJ2-3
D: .
DNA: TGCGCCAGCAGCTCTTTCTCCACAGATACGCAGTATTTT
CDR3: CASSSFSTDTQYF

V: TRBV28
size: few
J: TRBJ2-3
D: TRBD1
DNA: TGTGCCAGCAGTCGTGACAGGGGGGGCACAGATACGCAGTATTTT
CDR3: CASSRDRGGTDTQYF

V: TRBV6-5
size: .
J: TRBJ2-5
D: TRBD2
DNA: TGTGCCAGCAGTCTAGCGGGTGCGTCGGAGACCCAGTACTTC
CDR3: CASSLAGASETQYF

V: TRBV30
size: .
J: TRBJ2-3
D: .
DNA: TGTGCCTGCTTCGGAGGTGTTTGGACAGATACGCAGTATTTT
CDR3: CACFGGVWTDTQYF

V: TRBV11-2
size: .
J: TRBJ2-3
D: .
DNA: TGTGCCAGCAGCCCACGACAGGCCGGCAGCACAGATACGCAGTATTTT
CDR3: CASSPRQAGSTDTQYF

V: TRBV19
size: .
J: TRBJ1-2
D: .
DNA: TGTGCCAGTGCAGACGGAGCTAACTATGGCTACACCTTC
CDR3: CASADGANYGYTF

V: TRBV7-8
size: .
J: TRBJ2-5
D: TRBD2
DNA: TGTGCCAGCAGCCATCGTGATAGCGGGCTACAAGAGACCCAGTACTTC
CDR3: CASSHRDSGLQETQYF

V: TRBV7-9
size: .
J: TRBJ1-1
D: .
DNA: TGTGCCAGCAGCCATCAGGGGACTGAAGCTTTCTTT
CDR3: CASSHQGTEAFF

V: TRBV3-1/TRBV3-2
size: .
J: TRBJ2-3
D: TRBD2
DNA: TGTGCCAGCAGCCGACAAACTAGCGGGGGGGCAGATACGCAGTATTTT
CDR3: CASSRQTSGGADTQYF

V: TRBV5-1
size: few
J: TRBJ2-7
D: TRBD2
DNA: TGCGCCAGCAGCTTTACTAGCGGGAGTTTGGTCGAGCAGTACTTC
CDR3: CASSFTSGSLVEQYF

V: TRBV30
size: .
J: TRBJ2-7
D: TRBD1
DNA: TGTGCCTACCTGGGTGACAGGGCGAACTCCTACGAGCAGTACTTC
CDR3: CAYLGDRANSYEQYF

V: TRBV30
size: .
J: TRBJ2-1
D: .
DNA: TGTGCCTGGAGTGTACCGGGGAATGAGCAGTTCTTC
CDR3: CAWSVPGNEQFF

V: TRBV7-8
size: .
J: TRBJ1-2
D: .
DNA: TGTGCCAGCAGCTCACAGGAGTCTCGGGGCTACACCTTC
CDR3: CASSSQESRGYTF

V: TRBV7-2
size: .
J: TRBJ2-1
D: TRBD2
DNA: TGTGCCAGCAGCACGACCGGGACTAGCGGGGGGAGGGCTGAGCAGTTCTTC
CDR3: CASSTTGTSGGRAEQFF

V: TRBV27
size: .
J: TRBJ1-2
D: TRBD1
DNA: TGTGCCAGCAGAGAGTTACAGGGGTCTAACTATGGCTACACCTTC
CDR3: CASRELQGSNYGYTF

V: TRBV15
size: .
J: TRBJ2-2
D: TRBD2
DNA: TGTGCCACCAGTTGGACTAGCGGGAGCGCCGGGGAGCTGTTTTTT
CDR3: CATSWTSGSAGELFF

V: TRBV7-3
size: .
J: TRBJ2-1
D: .
DNA: TGTGCCAGCAGCTCAGATAGCAGGGATGAGCAGTTCTTC
CDR3: CASSSDSRDEQFF

V: TRBV19
size: once
J: TRBJ2-5
D: TRBD2
DNA: TGTGCCAGTAGTTTACCGGGACTAAAAGAGACCCAGTACTTC
CDR3: CASSLPGLKETQYF

V: TRBV4-1
size: .
J: TRBJ2-7
D: TRBD1
DNA: TGCGCCAGCAGCCAAGATCAGGGGACAGGGGCCTACGAGCAGTACTTC
CDR3: CASSQDQGTGAYEQYF

V: TRBV3-1/TRBV3-2
size: .
J: TRBJ2-1
D: .
DNA: TGTGCCAGCAGCCAACCTTACAATGAGCAGTTCTTC
CDR3: CASSQPYNEQFF

V: TRBV10-3
size: .
J: TRBJ2-3
D: .
DNA: TGTGCCGCCGGAACCCTAGCGCTCGGCACAGATACGCAGTATTTT
CDR3: CAAGTLALGTDTQYF

V: TRBV19
size: .
J: TRBJ1-6
D: .
DNA: TGTGCCAGTAGTCCGGAGATCTATAATTCACCCCTCCACTTT
CDR3: CASSPEIYNSPLHF

V: TRBV3-1/TRBV3-2
size: once
J: TRBJ1-1
D: TRBD1
DNA: TGTGCCAGCAGCTATGGGACAGGTGAAGCTTTCTTT
CDR3: CASSYGTGEAFF

V: TRBV28
size: few
J: TRBJ1-3
D: .
DNA: TGTGCCAGCAGTTCCCTTAGGAGGGAGGCTGGAAACACCATATATTTT
CDR3: CASSSLRREAGNTIYF

V: TRBV5-1
size: .
J: TRBJ1-2
D: TRBD1
DNA: TGCGCCAGCAGCTCGGGAGTTTGGGCAAAGGGGGCTGGCTACACCTTC
CDR3: CASSSGVWAKGAGYTF

V: TRBV18
size: many
J: TRBJ2-3
D: TRBD2
DNA: TGTGCCAGCTCACCACGGACGGGGGGAGATACGCAGTATTTT
CDR3: CASSPRTGGDTQYF

V: TRBV6-2/TRBV6-3
size: .
J: TRBJ2-7
D: .
DNA: TGTGCCAGCAGCTCGAGCGGGTTCGGGTACGAGCAGTACTTC
CDR3: CASSSSGFGYEQYF

V: TRBV10-3
size: .
J: TRBJ2-1
D: .
DNA: TGTGCCATCAGTGAGTCCGATCAGGGTGAGCAGTTCTTC
CDR3: CAISESDQGEQFF

V: TRBV5-1
size: .
J: TRBJ1-1
D: TRBD1
DNA: TGCGCCAGCAGCCCGGGGACAGGGATGAACACTGAAGCTTTCTTT
CDR3: CASSPGTGMNTEAFF